This TCR beta chain originates from a study of shared clonotypes between healthy human individuals. The protocol was immunoSEQ multiplex PCR, while the TCRdb copy is restricted to in-frame clones and leaves out a portion. Here the sample spans about 600,000 clones, 98% being singletons. Study-wide findings and caveats: Among the subsets, naive ones generally showed larger estimated richness than memory ones. Rarefaction exposed incomplete sorted-subset sequencing despite large depth. Clonotype sharing across several donors was observed for 4% to 5.5% of naive CD4 clonotypes.

Terminally differentiated effector memory CD45RA+ cells were excluded from the naive CD8 cells, which were CD45RO-negative and positively selected for CCR7. With regard to this clone: The antigen is undetermined. The same CDR3 also results from other DNA sequences found in this sample.

The sequenced material came from naive CD8+ T cells sorted from blood. The TCR sequence derives from a man aged 25-40 years in good health.

CDR3 DNA sequence: TGCAGCGTTGCAGACAGCTACGAGCAGTACTTC. The encoded protein is CSVADSYEQYF. The chain employs TRBV29-1 and TRBJ2-7, with D possibly TRBD1 on 5 matching bases. The V gene lost 4 bases and the J gene lost 3 bases, with 7 bases spanning the gap. The CDR3 runs to 11 residues. Germline CDR1 reads SQVTM; CDR2 reads ANQGSEA.